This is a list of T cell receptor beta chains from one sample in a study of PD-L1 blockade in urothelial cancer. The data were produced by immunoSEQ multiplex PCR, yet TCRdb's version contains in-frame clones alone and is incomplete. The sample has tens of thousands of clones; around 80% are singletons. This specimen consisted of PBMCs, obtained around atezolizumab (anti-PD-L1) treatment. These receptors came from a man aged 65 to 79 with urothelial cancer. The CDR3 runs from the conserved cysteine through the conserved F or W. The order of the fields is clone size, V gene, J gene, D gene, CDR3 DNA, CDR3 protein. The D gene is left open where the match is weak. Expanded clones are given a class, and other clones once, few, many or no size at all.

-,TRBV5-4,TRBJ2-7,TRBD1,TGTGCCAGCAGCTTGGCCGGACAGGGGGAGCAGTACTTC,CASSLAGQGEQYF
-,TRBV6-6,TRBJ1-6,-,TGTGCCAGCATGGCGGGTTGGAATTCACCCCTCCACTTT,CASMAGWNSPLHF
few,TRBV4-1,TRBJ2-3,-,TGCGCCAGCAGCCCCCCAACTGGAGTTGGTAGCGATACGCAGTATTTT,CASSPPTGVGSDTQYF
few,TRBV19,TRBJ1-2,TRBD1,TGTGCCAGTACCGCAGGGGCAGGGGGGAAGTATGGCTACACCTTC,CASTAGAGGKYGYTF
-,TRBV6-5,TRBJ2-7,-,TGTGCCAGCAGTGACCCGGGGGAGCAGTACTTC,CASSDPGEQYF
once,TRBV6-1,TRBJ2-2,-,TGTGCCAGCAGTCAGGGGCCGAACACCGGGGAGCTGTTTTTT,CASSQGPNTGELFF
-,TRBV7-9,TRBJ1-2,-,TGTGCCAGCAGCCCCCTAGAGGGCGGCTATGGCTACACCTTC,CASSPLEGGYGYTF
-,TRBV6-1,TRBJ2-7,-,TGTGCCAGCAGTGCCCTACAGGGCTCCTACGAGCAGTACTTC,CASSALQGSYEQYF
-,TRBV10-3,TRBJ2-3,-,TGTGCCATCAGCAGAGGGGAGGGCACAGATACGCAGTATTTT,CAISRGEGTDTQYF
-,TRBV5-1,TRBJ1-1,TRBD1,TGCGCCAGCAGACCTACTACAGGGGCGAACACTGAAGCTTTCTTT,CASRPTTGANTEAFF
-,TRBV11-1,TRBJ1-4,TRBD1,TGTGCCAGCAGCTCCGGACAGGTAGCCGCAACTAATGAAAAACTGTTTTTT,CASSSGQVAATNEKLFF
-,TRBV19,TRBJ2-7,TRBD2,TGTGCCAGTAGTATGAATTCGGCTAGCGGGATTTACGAGCAGTACTTC,CASSMNSASGIYEQYF
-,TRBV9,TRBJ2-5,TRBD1,TGTGCCAGCTCAACGACAGGGAGAGAGACCCAGTACTTC,CASSTTGRETQYF
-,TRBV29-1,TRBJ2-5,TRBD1,TGCAGCGTAACCGGGACAGGGGGCAAAAAAGAGACCCAGTACTTC,CSVTGTGGKKETQYF
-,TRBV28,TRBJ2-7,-,TGTGCCAGCAGTTTTGTAATGGCGGTTCGACAGGACCGAAGCTCCTACGAGCAGTACTTC,CASSFVMAVRQDRSSYEQYF
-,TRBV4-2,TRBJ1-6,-,TGTGCCAGCAGCCAGGAGCGCTATGATTCACCCCTCCACTTT,CASSQERYDSPLHF
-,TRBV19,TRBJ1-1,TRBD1,TGTGCCAGTAACCTTGAGCCGGGACAGGGCGACCCCACTGAAGCTTTCTTT,CASNLEPGQGDPTEAFF
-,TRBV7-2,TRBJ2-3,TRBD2,TGTGCCAGCAGCTCGGGACTAGCGGGGGGCACAGATACGCAGTATTTT,CASSSGLAGGTDTQYF
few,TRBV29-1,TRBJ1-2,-,TGCAGCGGGGGCGACAACGGCTACACCTTC,CSGGDNGYTF
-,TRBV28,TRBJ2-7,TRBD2,TGTGCCAGCAAATTGCGGGGGGCTAGGTCCTACGAGCAGTACTTC,CASKLRGARSYEQYF
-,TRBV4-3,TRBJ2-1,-,TGCGCCAGCAGCCAAGATTATGGGCTCCGAGCCTACAATGAGCAGTTCTTC,CASSQDYGLRAYNEQFF
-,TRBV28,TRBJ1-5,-,TGTGCCAGCACGGCCCCCGGGGGCAATCAGCCCCAGCATTTT,CASTAPGGNQPQHF
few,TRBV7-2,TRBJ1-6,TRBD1,TGTGCCAGCAGCTTAGTTCCTGGGACAGGCAATTCACCCCTCCACTTT,CASSLVPGTGNSPLHF
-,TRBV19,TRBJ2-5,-,TGTGCCAGTAGTTGGGTCCTCTCGGGAGCAGAGACCCAGTACTTC,CASSWVLSGAETQYF
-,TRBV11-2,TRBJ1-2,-,TGTGCCAGCAGCTTCCCTCAATTAAAACGGCGGGGCTATGGCTACACCTTC,CASSFPQLKRRGYGYTF
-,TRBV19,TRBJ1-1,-,TGTGCCAGTAGCTCGACAGTGAACACTGAAGCTTTCTTT,CASSSTVNTEAFF
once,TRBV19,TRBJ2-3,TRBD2,TGTGCCAGTAGTATGGGGGGGACGGTGCCCACAGATACGCAGTATTTT,CASSMGGTVPTDTQYF